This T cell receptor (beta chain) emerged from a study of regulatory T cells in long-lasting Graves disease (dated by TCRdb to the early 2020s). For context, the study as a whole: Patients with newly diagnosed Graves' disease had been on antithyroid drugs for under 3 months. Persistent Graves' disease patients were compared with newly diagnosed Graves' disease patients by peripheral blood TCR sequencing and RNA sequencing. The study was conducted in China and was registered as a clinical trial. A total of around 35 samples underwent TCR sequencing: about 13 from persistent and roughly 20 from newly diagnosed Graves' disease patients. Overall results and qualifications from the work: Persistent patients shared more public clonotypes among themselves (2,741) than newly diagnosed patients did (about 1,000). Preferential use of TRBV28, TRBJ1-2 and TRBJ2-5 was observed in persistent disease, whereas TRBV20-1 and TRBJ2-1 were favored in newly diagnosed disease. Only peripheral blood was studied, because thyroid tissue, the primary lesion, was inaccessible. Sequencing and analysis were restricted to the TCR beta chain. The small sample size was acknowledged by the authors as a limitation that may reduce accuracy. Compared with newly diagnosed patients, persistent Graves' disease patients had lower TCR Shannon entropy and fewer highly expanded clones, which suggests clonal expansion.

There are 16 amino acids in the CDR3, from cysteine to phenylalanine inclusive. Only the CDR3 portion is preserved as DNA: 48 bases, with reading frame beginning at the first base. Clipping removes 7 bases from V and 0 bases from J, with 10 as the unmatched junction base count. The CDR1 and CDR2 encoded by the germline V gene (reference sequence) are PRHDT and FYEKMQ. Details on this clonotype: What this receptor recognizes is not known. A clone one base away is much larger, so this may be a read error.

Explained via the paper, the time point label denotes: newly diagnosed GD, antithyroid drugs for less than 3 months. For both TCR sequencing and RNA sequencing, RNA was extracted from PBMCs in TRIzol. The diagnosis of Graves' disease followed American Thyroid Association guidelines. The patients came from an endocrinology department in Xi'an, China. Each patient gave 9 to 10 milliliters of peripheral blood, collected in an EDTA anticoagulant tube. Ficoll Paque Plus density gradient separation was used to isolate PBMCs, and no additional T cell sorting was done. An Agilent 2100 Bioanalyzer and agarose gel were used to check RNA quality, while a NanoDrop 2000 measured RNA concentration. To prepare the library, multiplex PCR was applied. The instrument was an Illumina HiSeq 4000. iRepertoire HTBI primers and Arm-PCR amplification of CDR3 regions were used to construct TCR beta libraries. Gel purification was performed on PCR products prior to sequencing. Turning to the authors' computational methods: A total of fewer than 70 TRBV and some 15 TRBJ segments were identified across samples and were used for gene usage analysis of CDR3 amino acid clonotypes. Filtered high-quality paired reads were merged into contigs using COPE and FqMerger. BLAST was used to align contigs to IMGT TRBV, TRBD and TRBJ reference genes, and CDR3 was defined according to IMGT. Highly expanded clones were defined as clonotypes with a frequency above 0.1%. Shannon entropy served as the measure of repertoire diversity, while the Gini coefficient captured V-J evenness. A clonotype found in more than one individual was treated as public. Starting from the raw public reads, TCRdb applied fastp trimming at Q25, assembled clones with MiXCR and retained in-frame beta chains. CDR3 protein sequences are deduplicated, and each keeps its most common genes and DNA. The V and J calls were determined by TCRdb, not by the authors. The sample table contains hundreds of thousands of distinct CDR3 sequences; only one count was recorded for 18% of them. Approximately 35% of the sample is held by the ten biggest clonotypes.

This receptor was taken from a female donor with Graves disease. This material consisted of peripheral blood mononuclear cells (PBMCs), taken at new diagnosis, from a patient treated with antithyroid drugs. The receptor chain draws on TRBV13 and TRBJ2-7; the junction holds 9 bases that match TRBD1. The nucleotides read TGTGCCAGCAACCTGGGACAGGGAGCTCTCTCCTACGAGCAGTACTTC. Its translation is CASNLGQGALSYEQYF. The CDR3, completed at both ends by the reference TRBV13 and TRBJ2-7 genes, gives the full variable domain AAGVIQSPRHLIKEKRETATLKCYPIPRHDTVYWYQQGPGQDPQFLISFYEKMQSDKGSIPDRFSAQQFSDYHSELNMSSLELGDSALYFCASNLGQGALSYEQYFGPGTRLTVT.